These 16 T cell receptor beta chains originate from one sample sequenced in a study of Graves' ophthalmopathy and Graves' hyperthyroidism. RNA transcripts were the template, and TCR beta CDR3 regions were amplified from them. First-round RT-PCR relied on HTBI primers, and a second-round multiplex PCR came next. One entry per CDR3 protein, called by TCRdb with MiXCR from the multiplex PCR reads. The repertoire includes a few hundred thousand distinct CDR3 sequences, approximately 35% of them detected once, and about 4.2% sits in the top ten. The sample taken for sequencing was peripheral blood or thyroid tissue (not recorded which). The receptors here all came from an adult man with Graves' hyperthyroidism.

Ten or more counts support this clonotype. The chain recombines TRBV6-5 with TRBJ1-4, with a possible D match to TRBD1 (5 bases). The CDR3 totals 13 residues. The ends were cut back, 4 bases at V and 8 bases at J, with 11 bases in the middle. Germline V CDR1 and CDR2: MNHEY, SVGAGI. This chain's CDR3 is CASSWRRGEKLFF. For the CDR3, the DNA is TGTGCCAGCAGTTGGCGGAGGGGAGAAAAACTGTTTTTT.

V gene TRBV7-9 combines with J gene TRBJ2-7, with 7 bases fitting TRBD1. The CDR3 has 14 amino acids. CDR1 is SEHNR and CDR2 is FQNEAQ in the germline V gene (reference sequence). J lost 6 bases, V lost 4 bases, and 9 bases had no gene match. CDR3: CASSSPLDRVEQYF. The CDR3 DNA is TGTGCCAGCAGCTCTCCCCTTGACAGGGTCGAGCAGTACTTC.

This clonotype was detected many times. The chain couples TRBV2 to TRBJ1-6, with D possibly TRBD1 on 6 matching bases. V was trimmed by 7 bases and J by 9 bases, leaving 16 bases between them. The CDR3 extends over 14 amino acids. Germline V gives CDR1 SNHLY, CDR2 FYNNEI. The CDR3, as DNA: TGTGCCAGCATGGTATCACAGGGAGGTTCACCCCTCCACTTT. Translation: CASMVSQGGSPLHF.

This clonotype was seen ten or more times. DNA for the CDR3: TGTGCCAGCAGCTTAGCCGGGACAGGGCGAGTGTTTGGCGGCGAGCAGTACTTC. Protein product: CASSLAGTGRVFGGEQYF. The rearrangement uses TRBV7-9 and TRBJ2-7, with TRBD1 matching 9 bases. V lost 0 bases, J lost 6 bases, and 15 bases stayed unmatched. Looked up from germline, CDR1 is SEHNR and CDR2 is FQNEAQ (reference sequence). The CDR3 runs 18 residues.

This clonotype occurred many times. This chain joins TRBV12-3 or TRBV12-4 and TRBJ1-3; D gene uncertain. The V and J ends lost 7 bases and 0 bases respectively, with 13 bases between them. The CDR3 extends over 15 amino acids. CDR3 amino acids: CASNSPPDSGNTIYF. The CDR3 DNA follows: TGTGCCAGCAACTCGCCACCCGACTCTGGAAACACCATATATTTT.

This clonotype was seen a few times. CDR3 region: CASSPRVVTGDNSPLHF. CDR3 nucleotide sequence: TGTGCCAGCTCACCACGAGTCGTCACAGGGGATAATTCACCCCTCCACTTT. This rearrangement joins TRBV13 to TRBJ1-6, with 7 bases matching TRBD1. CDR3 length: 17 residues. The V gene end was trimmed by 8 bases and the J gene end by 5 bases; junction bases not matched to a gene: 15. Looked up from germline, CDR1 is PRHDT and CDR2 is FYEKMQ (reference sequence).

A single count supports this clonotype. This could be a read error, since a much larger clone is one nucleotide away. This chain uses TRBV5-1 with TRBJ2-2; D gene uncertain. This CDR3 has 14 amino acids. In germline, CDR1 is SGHRS, CDR2 YFSETQ. Trimming cost V 0 bases and J 7 bases, with 10 bases left between them. The CDR3 loop reads CASSLAVRHGELFF. The CDR3 DNA reads TGCGCCAGCAGCTTGGCCGTGAGGCACGGGGAGCTGTTTTTT.

The table lists this clonotype with many counts. The chain joins TRBV20-1 to TRBJ1-1; D gene uncertain. Germline lookup yields CDR1 DFQATT and CDR2 SNEGSKA (reference sequence). Trimming took 1 base from V and 4 from J, leaving 4 bases between them. This CDR3 has 11 amino acids. CDR3 loop: CSARGRTEAFF. The CDR3 region has the DNA TGCAGTGCTAGAGGACGCACTGAAGCTTTCTTT.

This clonotype was detected only a few times. The rearrangement links TRBV20-1 to TRBJ1-1; tentatively, D is TRBD1 (5 bases). This CDR3 spans 12 amino acids. CDR1 and CDR2 from the germline V gene are DFQATT and SNEGSKA (reference sequence). The ends were cut back, 4 bases at V and 5 bases at J, with 11 bases in the middle. The DNA of the CDR3 is TGCAGTGCTATGGGACCCACGACTGAAGCTTTCTTT. As protein: CSAMGPTTEAFF.

This clonotype was detected a few times. The chain uses TRBV2 and TRBJ2-2; tentatively, D is TRBD2 (6 bases). With 8 bases removed from V and 6 bases from J, the gap between germline ends came to 19 bases. Germline values: CDR1 SNHLY, CDR2 FYNNEI. The CDR3 covers 15 residues. The CDR3 loop reads CASSSQQGGAGELFF. CDR3 coding DNA: TGTGCCAGCTCCTCCCAGCAGGGCGGGGCCGGGGAGCTGTTTTTT.

The chain employs TRBV29-1 and TRBJ1-1; possible D gene TRBD1, 6 bases. The CDR3 covers 11 residues. V dropped 7 bases and J dropped 6 bases, with 12 bases sitting between them. Germline V CDR1 and CDR2: SQVTM, ANQGSEA. CDR3 in DNA: TGCAGCGCTACAGGGAGGGCTGAAGCTTTCTTT. This codes for CSATGRAEAFF.

The gene calls are TRBV7-9 and TRBJ2-3, with D possibly matching TRBD2 (6 bases). Germline CDR1 SEHNR, CDR2 FQNEAQ (reference sequence). Trimming pared 2 bases from V and 5 bases from J, leaving 11 bases between. The CDR3 totals 14 residues. CDR3 region: CASSLRAGGDTQYF. CDR3 DNA: TGTGCCAGCAGCTTAAGGGCCGGGGGAGATACGCAGTATTTT.

The sample holds a few counts of this clonotype. The genes are TRBV2 and TRBJ1-2; D not certain. This CDR3 has 13 amino acids. The V gene lost 6 bases and the J gene lost 4 bases, with 12 bases spanning the gap. In germline, CDR1 is SNHLY, CDR2 FYNNEI. CDR3 DNA: TGTGCCAGCAGAACCGGACCGTCCTATGGCTACACCTTC. Translated: CASRTGPSYGYTF.

The genes are TRBV6-5 and TRBJ2-7; the match to TRBD2 covers 16 bases. Trimming cost V 7 bases and J 3 bases; bases outside gene matches: 9. The germline CDR1 and CDR2 sequences are MNHEY and SVGAGI. The CDR3 extends over 17 amino acids. CDR3 sequence reads: CASNAGLAGGINYEQYF. Written as DNA, the CDR3 is TGTGCCAGCAATGCGGGACTAGCGGGAGGGATCAACTACGAGCAGTACTTC.

Many counts were recorded for this clonotype. The chain links TRBV19 to TRBJ2-5; the D call may be TRBD1 or TRBD2 (6 bases each). The CDR3 loop spans 16 amino acids. Germline V gene data show CDR1 as LNHDA and CDR2 as SQIVND (reference sequence). V was shortened by 3 bases and J by 2 bases, with 16 bases between the two germline ends. CDR3 DNA sequence: TGTGCCAGTAGTATGGGACACCGGAGGGGTCAAGAGACCCAGTACTTC. Its translation: CASSMGHRRGQETQYF.

This clonotype showed up many times. The rearrangement links TRBV2 to TRBJ1-1, with no clear D. Germline V gives CDR1 SNHLY, CDR2 FYNNEI. This CDR3 has 11 amino acids. Trimming removed 8 bases at V and 7 bases at J, with 11 bases between. DNA of the CDR3: TGTGCCAGCTCCGTCGCAGGTGAAGCTTTCTTT. Its translation is CASSVAGEAFF.